Listed here are 19 T cell receptor beta chains from one sample, sequenced in a study of CD8 T cells in ankylosing spondylitis. Study-level results: Made up of roughly 8 highly homologous variants, a TCR beta motif appeared characteristic of ankylosing spondylitis blood.

For these receptors, no antigen is known. TCRdb re-analysed the 5' RACE reads in MiXCR, keeping a single row per CDR3 protein. The sample carries fewer than 750,000 distinct CDR3 sequences, around 17% recorded once. Source material: blood, either unsorted or a sorted T cell fraction (not recorded which). Receptors were obtained from a male donor with ankylosing spondylitis.

This clonotype was detected a few times. The rearrangement joins TRBV20-1 to TRBJ2-1, with TRBD1 matching 9 bases. The germline V gene has CDR1 DFQATT and CDR2 SNEGSKA (reference sequence). This CDR3 comprises 14 residues. The trim removed 2 bases at V and 3 bases at J, leaving 2 bases unmatched. The CDR3 loop is CSARRGQGYNEQFF. The CDR3 DNA sequence: TGCAGTGCTAGAAGGGGACAGGGCTACAATGAGCAGTTCTTC.

The chain is built from TRBV4-2 and TRBJ2-1; tentatively, D is TRBD1 or TRBD2 (6 bases each). Germline lookup yields CDR1 LGHNA and CDR2 YNFKEQ. The V and J ends lost 3 bases and 7 bases respectively, with 28 bases between them. The CDR3 has 19 residues. DNA for the CDR3: TGTGCCAGCAGCCACCCCGGAGCTGAGGGGGGCCCCCTCTTAAATGAGCAGTTCTTC. It yields the protein CASSHPGAEGGPLLNEQFF.

The chain couples TRBV6-1 to TRBJ1-1, with a tentative D call TRBD1 (5 bases). Trimming removed 7 bases from V and 0 bases from J, with 18 bases in between. The CDR3 consists of 16 residues. Germline V CDR1 and CDR2: MNHNS, SASEGT. The CDR3 sequence: CASKDRRQLLNTEAFF. In nucleotides, the CDR3 is TGTGCCAGCAAGGACCGCCGACAGCTCCTGAACACTGAAGCTTTCTTT.

The rearrangement uses TRBV28 and TRBJ1-1, with unresolved D. The V end lost 7 bases, the J end lost 8 bases, and 17 bases lay between the germline ends. The germline CDR1 and CDR2 sequences are MDHEN and SYDVKM. The CDR3 has 13 amino acids. This CDR3 is CASTPDPPGEAFF. CDR3 bases: TGTGCCAGCACCCCGGACCCTCCCGGCGAAGCTTTCTTT.

This clonotype was seen a handful of times. The chain combines TRBV7-9 with TRBJ2-7; 7 bases agree with TRBD2. V shed 1 base and J 2 bases; nucleotides not matched to a gene: 5. The CDR3 loop spans 15 amino acids. Germline V gene sequence: CDR1 SEHNR, CDR2 FQNEAQ (reference sequence). Here the CDR3 DNA reads TGTGCCAGCAGCTTAGGGGGGAGGGGCACCTACGAGCAGTACTTC. As protein: CASSLGGRGTYEQYF.

In this sample, this clonotype turned up many times. V and J are TRBV12-3 or TRBV12-4 and TRBJ2-3, with 10 bases that match TRBD2. V lost 10 bases to trimming and J lost 5 bases; unmatched junction nucleotides: 9. The CDR3 length is 14 residues. DNA of the CDR3: TGTGCCACGGGGGCAGCGGGGGGGGGAGATACGCAGTATTTT. Translation: CATGAAGGGDTQYF.

The V and J genes are TRBV12-3 or TRBV12-4 and TRBJ2-6; D is uncertain. CDR3 size: 16 residues. V was clipped by 2 bases and J by 0 bases, with 8 bases between them. The CDR3 sequence: CASSLPRFSGANVLTF. The DNA for the CDR3 is TGTGCCAGCAGTTTACCTCGCTTCTCTGGGGCCAACGTCCTGACTTTC.

The CDR3 reads CSAISRGVTNSPLHF. CDR3 DNA: TGCAGTGCTATATCCCGGGGGGTAACAAATTCACCCCTCCACTTT. V gene TRBV20-1 combines with J gene TRBJ1-6, with D perhaps TRBD1 (5 bases). Germline values: CDR1 DFQATT, CDR2 SNEGSKA (reference sequence). This CDR3 spans 15 amino acids. Trimming removed 4 bases at V and 7 bases at J, with 17 bases between.

This clonotype was counted many times. This chain joins TRBV29-1 and TRBJ1-1; D gene unclear. In germline, CDR1 is SQVTM, CDR2 ANQGSEA. V was shortened by 6 bases and J by 1 base, with 18 bases between the two germline ends. This CDR3 comprises 15 residues. The CDR3 region has the DNA TGCAGCGTCGGAGGAGGACTCACCTCGAACACTGAAGCTTTCTTT. Residues: CSVGGGLTSNTEAFF.

This clonotype was recorded at least ten times. This chain joins TRBV12-3 or TRBV12-4 and TRBJ2-1; maybe TRBD2 (5 bases). The V gene lost 8 bases and the J gene lost 2 bases, with 19 bases spanning the gap. This CDR3 is 16 amino acids long. In nucleotides, the CDR3 is TGTGCCAGCTCCCCTCGAGGGAAAGGGACCTACAATGAGCAGTTCTTC. It yields the protein CASSPRGKGTYNEQFF.

The CDR3 sequence is CASREGGEQYF. CDR3 nucleotides: TGCGCCAGCAGGGAGGGGGGTGAGCAGTACTTC. The rearrangement joins TRBV5-1 to TRBJ2-7, with D perhaps assigned TRBD1 or TRBD2 (6 bases each). The CDR3 is 11 amino acids. V shed 5 bases and J shed 7 bases, with 10 bases lying between them. Germline loops: CDR1 SGHRS, CDR2 YFSETQ. The variable domain in full, with the rest retrieved from reference TRBV5-1 and TRBJ2-7, is KAGVTQTPRYLIKTRGQQVTLSCSPISGHRSVSWYQQTPGQGLQFLFEYFSETQRNKGNFPGRFSGRQFSNSRSEMNVSTLELGDSALYLCASREGGEQYFGPGTRLTVT.

The chain carries TRBV12-3 or TRBV12-4 and TRBJ2-7; 7 positions match TRBD2. There are 15 residues in the CDR3. The V gene end was trimmed by 5 bases and the J gene end by 4 bases; junction bases not matched to a gene: 11. The CDR3 sequence: CASSPELGGKYEQYF. CDR3 DNA sequence: TGTGCCAGCAGTCCTGAATTGGGGGGGAAATACGAGCAGTACTTC.

The chain recombines TRBV20-1 with TRBJ2-5, with TRBD2 matching 9 bases. V shed 5 bases and J 4 bases; nucleotides not matched to a gene: 17. Per germline, CDR1 DFQATT and CDR2 SNEGSKA (reference sequence). This CDR3 contains 17 residues. The CDR3 region has the DNA TGCAGTGCTTGCCAGGGGGTAGCGGGAGTGTGTTTAGAGACCCAGTACTTC. Translating it yields CSACQGVAGVCLETQYF.

The genes are TRBV6-1 and TRBJ2-1; D gene ambiguous. V gave up 5 bases and J gave up 10 bases, with 15 bases separating them. CDR1 and CDR2 (germline): MNHNS, SASEGT. The CDR3 totals 13 residues. In DNA form, the CDR3 reads TGTGCCAGCAGTCCTACCATGGTGGGGGAGCAGTTCTTC. This translates into CASSPTMVGEQFF.

This clonotype was seen ten or more times. This chain links TRBV7-2 with TRBJ2-1, with TRBD2 as a possible D gene (6 bases). The CDR3 is 14 residues long. Trimming shortened V by 0 bases and J by 5 bases, and 8 bases separated the two germline ends. Germline V gene lookup returns CDR1 SGHTA and CDR2 FQGNSA. CDR3 coding DNA: TGTGCCAGCAGCTTAGCGGGGGGAAACAATGAGCAGTTCTTC. It codes for CASSLAGGNNEQFF.

This clonotype occurred many times. The J gene is TRBJ1-2, the V gene TRBV12-3 or TRBV12-4; D unclear. Trimming cost V 3 bases and J 7 bases, with 12 bases left between them. The CDR3 runs 13 residues. Here the CDR3 reads CASSFLGWSGYTF. The DNA for the CDR3 is TGTGCCAGCAGTTTCCTCGGCTGGTCTGGCTACACCTTC.

This rearrangement joins TRBV9 to TRBJ2-2; perhaps TRBD2 as D (6 bases). This CDR3 region has 16 residues. Germline V CDR1 and CDR2: SGDLS, YYNGEE. Trimming stripped 0 bases from V and 4 bases from J, with 13 bases between. CDR3 DNA sequence: TGTGCCAGCAGCGTAGAACCGGGGGTCGGCACCGGGGAGCTGTTTTTT. Encoded protein: CASSVEPGVGTGELFF. The full variable domain, its missing parts supplied by reference TRBV9 and TRBJ2-2, is DSGVTQTPKHLITATGQRVTLRCSPRSGDLSVYWYQQSLDQGLQFLIQYYNGEERAKGNILERFSAQQFPDLHSELNLSSLELGDSALYFCASSVEPGVGTGELFFGEGSRLTVL.

The chain combines TRBV5-1 with TRBJ2-7, with 8 bases that match TRBD1. Germline loops: CDR1 SGHRS, CDR2 YFSETQ. The trim removed 5 bases at V and 3 bases at J, leaving 7 bases unmatched. This CDR3 is 14 amino acids long. The DNA for the CDR3 is TGCGCCAGCAGAGCCTCTACAGGGGGCTACGAGCAGTACTTC. As protein: CASRASTGGYEQYF. Based on the CDR3 plus reference TRBV5-1 and TRBJ2-7, the full variable domain is KAGVTQTPRYLIKTRGQQVTLSCSPISGHRSVSWYQQTPGQGLQFLFEYFSETQRNKGNFPGRFSGRQFSNSRSEMNVSTLELGDSALYLCASRASTGGYEQYFGPGTRLTVT.

The chain has TRBV6-5 and TRBJ2-1; 12 nucleotides agree with TRBD2. Germline trimming cut 1 base from V and 0 bases from J; bases unmatched to any gene: 7. Germline CDR1 reads MNHEY; CDR2 reads SVGAGI. This CDR3 is built from 19 residues. The CDR3 is CASSYFGLAGPSSYNEQFF. The CDR3 region has the DNA TGTGCCAGCAGTTACTTCGGACTAGCGGGGCCGAGCTCCTACAATGAGCAGTTCTTC.